The clone carrying this T cell receptor (beta chain) was detected many times. Its antigen is as yet unknown. The data were taken from a study of T cells after yellow fever vaccination. Study-level background: Where fractions had low cell numbers, libraries were prepared from them with the SMART-Seq v4 Ultra Low Input RNA kit.

TCRdb used MiXCR to reprocess the 5' RACE reads, holding one entry per CDR3 protein. Among a few hundred thousand distinct CDR3 sequences listed, under 7.5% were seen once. Findings and limits, study-wide: Although the secondary response was weaker, it peaked faster, at day 5 versus 15.

The CDR3 is 13 residues long. Germline lookup yields CDR1 SQVTM and CDR2 ANQGSEA. This chain uses TRBV29-1 with TRBJ2-1, with a weak D call TRBD2 (6 bases). The specimen was PBMCs, collected 5 days after the yellow fever booster vaccination. This TCR was recovered from a man under 40 who received the YFV17D yellow fever vaccine. Here the CDR3 reads CSVSSGLVNEQFF. The CDR3 DNA sequence: TGCAGTGTCAGTAGCGGTTTGGTGAATGAGCAGTTCTTC.